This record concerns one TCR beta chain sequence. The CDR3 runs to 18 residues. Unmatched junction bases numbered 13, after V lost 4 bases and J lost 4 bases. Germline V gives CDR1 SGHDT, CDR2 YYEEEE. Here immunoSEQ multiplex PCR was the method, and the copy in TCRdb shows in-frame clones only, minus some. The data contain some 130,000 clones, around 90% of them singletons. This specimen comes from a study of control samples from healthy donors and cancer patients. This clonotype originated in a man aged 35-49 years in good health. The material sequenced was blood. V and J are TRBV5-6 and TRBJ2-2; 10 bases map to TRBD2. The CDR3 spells CASSALRLAGRGTGELFF. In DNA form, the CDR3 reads TGTGCCAGCAGCGCCCTGAGACTAGCGGGTCGGGGCACCGGGGAGCTGTTTTTT.